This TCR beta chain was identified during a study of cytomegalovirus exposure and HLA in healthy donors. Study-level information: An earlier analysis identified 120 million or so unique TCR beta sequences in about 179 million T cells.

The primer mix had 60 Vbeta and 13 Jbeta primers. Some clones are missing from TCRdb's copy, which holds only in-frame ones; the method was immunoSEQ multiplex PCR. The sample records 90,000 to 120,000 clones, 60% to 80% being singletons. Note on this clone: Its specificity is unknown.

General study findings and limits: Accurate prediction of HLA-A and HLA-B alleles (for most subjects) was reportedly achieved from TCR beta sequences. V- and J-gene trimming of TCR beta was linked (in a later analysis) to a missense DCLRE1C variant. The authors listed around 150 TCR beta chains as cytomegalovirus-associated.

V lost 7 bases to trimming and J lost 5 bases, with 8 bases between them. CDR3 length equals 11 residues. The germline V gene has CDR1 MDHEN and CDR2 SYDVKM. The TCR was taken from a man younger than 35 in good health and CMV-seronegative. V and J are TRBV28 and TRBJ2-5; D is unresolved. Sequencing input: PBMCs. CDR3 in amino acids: CASTSRETQYF. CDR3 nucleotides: TGTGCCAGCACCTCTCGGGAGACCCAGTACTTC.